Reported below is one TCR beta chain. The CDR3 runs to 14 residues. The germline V gene encodes CDR1 MNHEY and CDR2 SVGAGI. The J segment lost 5 bases and the V segment lost 6 bases, leaving 7 bases of the junction unmatched. The sample is drawn from a study of T cell changes during pregnancy in multiple sclerosis. Produced via immunoSEQ multiplex PCR; TCRdb's table is partial and in-frame only. This table holds fewer than 40,000 clones, roughly 90% found once. The clonotype originates from a female donor with multiple sclerosis, enrolled in a pregnancy study. The chain has TRBV6-5 and TRBJ2-7; 10 nucleotides match TRBD2. The sample was CD8+ T cells from peripheral blood mononuclear cells, taken in the first trimester of pregnancy. The CDR3 reads CASSPSSGSHEQYF. The CDR3 coding sequence is TGTGCCAGCAGCCCGTCTAGCGGGAGCCACGAGCAGTACTTC.